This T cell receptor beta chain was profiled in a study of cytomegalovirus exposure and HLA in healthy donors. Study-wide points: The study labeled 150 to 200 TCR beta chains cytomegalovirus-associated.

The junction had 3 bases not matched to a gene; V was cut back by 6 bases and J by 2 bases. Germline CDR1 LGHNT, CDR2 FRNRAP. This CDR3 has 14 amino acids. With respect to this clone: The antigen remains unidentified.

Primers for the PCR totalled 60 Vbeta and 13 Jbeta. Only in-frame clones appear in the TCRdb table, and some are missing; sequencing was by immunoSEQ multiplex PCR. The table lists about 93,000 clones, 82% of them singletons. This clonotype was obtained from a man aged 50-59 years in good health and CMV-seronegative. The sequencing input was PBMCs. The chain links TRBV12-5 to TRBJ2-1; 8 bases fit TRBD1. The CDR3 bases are TGTGCTAGTGGGGTGGACAGGGCCTACAATGAGCAGTTCTTC. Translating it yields CASGVDRAYNEQFF.